One T cell receptor (beta chain) is described in this entry. No DNA is given; TCRdb re-called the 5' RACE reads and lists each CDR3 protein once. The table for this sample gives 150,000 or so distinct CDR3 sequences. The data were taken from a study of T cells expressing NK-cell markers. Study at large: Investigators obtained TCR beta repertoires from sorted CD3+CD56+NKG2C+, CD3+CD56+NKG2C- and CD3+CD56-NKG2C+ T cells. Most of the eight sequenced donors were HCMV-seropositive; one was seronegative.

Germline CDR1 is MRHNA and CDR2 is SNTAGT. The CDR3 sequence is 15 residues long. This clonotype was sampled from a woman between 18 and 69 years old in good health. The rearrangement uses TRBV6-4 and TRBJ2-1; TCRdb's D call, TRBD2, is unchecked because there is no DNA. The sample comprised blood T cells: a sorted CD56 or NKG2C T cell subset, CD4+ or CD8+ T cells, or bulk PBMC T cells (not recorded which). CDR3 residues: CASSVGLAGGNEQFF.